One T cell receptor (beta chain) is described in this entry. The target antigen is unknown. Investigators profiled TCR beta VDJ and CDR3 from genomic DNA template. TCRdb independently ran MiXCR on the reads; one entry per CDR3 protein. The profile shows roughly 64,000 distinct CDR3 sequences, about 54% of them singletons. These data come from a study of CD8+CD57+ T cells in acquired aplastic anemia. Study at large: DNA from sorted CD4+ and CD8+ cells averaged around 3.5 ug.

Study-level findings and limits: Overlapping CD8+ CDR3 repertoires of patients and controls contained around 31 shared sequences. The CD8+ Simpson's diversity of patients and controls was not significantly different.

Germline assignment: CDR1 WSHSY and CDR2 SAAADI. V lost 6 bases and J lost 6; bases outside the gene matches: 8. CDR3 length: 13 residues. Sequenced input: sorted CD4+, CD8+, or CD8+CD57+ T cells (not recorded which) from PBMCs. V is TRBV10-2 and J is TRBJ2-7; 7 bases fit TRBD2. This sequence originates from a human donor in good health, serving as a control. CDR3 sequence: CASSARLASEQYF. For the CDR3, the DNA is TGCGCCAGCAGCGCCCGACTAGCTTCCGAGCAGTACTTC.